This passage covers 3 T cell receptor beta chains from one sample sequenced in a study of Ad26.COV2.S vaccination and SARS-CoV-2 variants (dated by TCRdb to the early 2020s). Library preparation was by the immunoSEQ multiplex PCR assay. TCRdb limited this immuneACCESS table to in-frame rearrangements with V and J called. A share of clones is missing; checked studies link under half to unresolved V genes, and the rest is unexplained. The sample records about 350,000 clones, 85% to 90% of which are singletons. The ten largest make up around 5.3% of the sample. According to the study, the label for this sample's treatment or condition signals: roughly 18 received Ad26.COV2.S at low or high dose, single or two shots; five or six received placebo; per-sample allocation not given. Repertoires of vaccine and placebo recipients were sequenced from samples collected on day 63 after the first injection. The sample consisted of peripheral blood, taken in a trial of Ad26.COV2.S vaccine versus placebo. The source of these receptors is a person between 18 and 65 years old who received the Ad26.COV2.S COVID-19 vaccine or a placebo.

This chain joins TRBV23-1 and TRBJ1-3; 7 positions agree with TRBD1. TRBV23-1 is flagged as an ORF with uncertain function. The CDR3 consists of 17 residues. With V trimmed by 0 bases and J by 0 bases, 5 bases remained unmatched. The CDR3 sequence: CASSQSSWDSSGNTIYF. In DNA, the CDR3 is TGCGCCAGCAGTCAATCCTCTTGGGACAGCTCTGGAAACACCATATATTTT.

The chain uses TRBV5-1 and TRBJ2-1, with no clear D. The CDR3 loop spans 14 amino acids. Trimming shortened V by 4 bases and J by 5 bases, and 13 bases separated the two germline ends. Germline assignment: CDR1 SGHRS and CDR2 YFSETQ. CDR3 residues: CASSLVIGNNEQFF. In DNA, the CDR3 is TGCGCCAGCAGCCTGGTCATAGGGAACAATGAGCAGTTCTTC.

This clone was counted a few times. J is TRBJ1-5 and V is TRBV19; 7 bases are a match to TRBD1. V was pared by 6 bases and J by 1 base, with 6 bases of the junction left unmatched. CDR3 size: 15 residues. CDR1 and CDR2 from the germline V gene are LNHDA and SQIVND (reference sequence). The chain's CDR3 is CASRNRGTSNQPQHF. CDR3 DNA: TGTGCCAGTAGGAACAGGGGAACAAGCAATCAGCCCCAGCATTTT.